Presented here are 31 T cell receptor beta chains from one specimen sequenced in a study of CD8 T cells in ankylosing spondylitis. A single record per CDR3 protein comes from TCRdb applying MiXCR to the 5' RACE reads. The data show tens of thousands of distinct CDR3 sequences, under 30% seen once. The specimen sequenced was blood, either unsorted or a sorted T cell fraction (not recorded which). The receptors come from a male donor with ankylosing spondylitis or in good health (not recorded which).

This clonotype was seen only a few times. The chain carries TRBV7-2 and TRBJ1-4; 8 positions agree with TRBD1. CDR1 is SGHTA, CDR2 FQGNSA, per germline. V lost 5 bases, J lost 13 bases, and 3 bases stayed unmatched. The CDR3 consists of 11 residues. The CDR3 loop reads CASSLDRGLFF. Written as DNA, the CDR3 is TGTGCCAGCAGCCTTGACAGGGGACTGTTTTTT.

This clonotype was detected only a few times. The gene calls are TRBV5-1 and TRBJ1-1; 8 nucleotides align to TRBD1. This CDR3 is 14 amino acids long. Unmatched junction bases numbered 6, after V lost 2 bases and J lost 6 bases. Per germline, CDR1 SGHRS and CDR2 YFSETQ. The CDR3 loop is CASSFMDRASEAFF. The CDR3 DNA reads as TGCGCCAGCAGCTTTATGGACAGGGCGTCTGAAGCTTTCTTT.

The chain couples TRBV7-2 to TRBJ1-2, with D possibly TRBD1 on 5 matching bases. The CDR3 covers 13 residues. From germline, CDR1 is SGHTA and CDR2 FQGNSA. Trimming left V 4 bases short and J 7 bases short, with 13 bases between. The CDR3 protein is CASSSQTVAGYTF. CDR3 nucleotides: TGTGCCAGCAGCTCCCAGACAGTGGCTGGCTACACCTTC.

This clonotype was found a few times. This CDR3 reads CASSQLGSGDEQYV. The CDR3 DNA sequence: TGTGCCAGCAGCCAATTAGGGTCAGGGGACGAGCAGTACGTC. The rearrangement links TRBV16 to TRBJ2-7; D may be TRBD1 (6 bases). This CDR3 contains 14 residues. Trimming removed 1 base from V and 5 bases from J, with 12 bases in between. CDR1 is KGHSY and CDR2 is FQNENV in the germline V gene.

This clonotype has just a few counts. The J gene is TRBJ2-3, the V gene TRBV2; D is undetermined. The ends were cut back, 5 bases at V and 0 bases at J, with 6 bases in the middle. The CDR3 spans 13 residues. The V gene's germline CDR1 is SNHLY and CDR2 FYNNEI. The CDR3 region has the DNA TGTGCCAGCAGTACTTTTAGCACAGATACGCAGTATTTT. This sequence encodes CASSTFSTDTQYF.

This clonotype was observed a few times. The chain employs TRBV5-6 and TRBJ2-3, with D perhaps matching TRBD2 (5 bases). Germline lookup yields CDR1 SGHDT and CDR2 YYEEEE. CDR3 length equals 16 residues. Trimming pared 0 bases from V and 4 bases from J, leaving 15 bases between. CDR3 DNA: TGTGCCAGCAGCTTGGGTCTGGGGAACGGGGCAGATACGCAGTATTTT. This translates into CASSLGLGNGADTQYF.

This clonotype was recorded at least ten times. The chain recombines TRBV7-2 with TRBJ2-3; D perhaps matches TRBD2 (6 bases). Germline V lookup: CDR1 SGHTA, CDR2 FQGNSA. Trimming shortened V by 1 base and J by 5 bases, and 10 bases separated the two germline ends. The CDR3 sequence is 14 residues long. CDR3 DNA: TGTGCCAGCAGCTTAGTCGGGGGAGGAGATACGCAGTATTTT. Its protein is CASSLVGGGDTQYF.

The CDR3 loop is CASSLESRATQYF. The CDR3 DNA reads TGCGCCAGCAGCTTGGAATCACGGGCCACGCAGTATTTT. The chain couples TRBV5-1 to TRBJ2-3; no reliable D call. Trimming removed 0 bases at V and 9 bases at J, with 11 bases between. The CDR3 is 13 amino acids. Germline-derived CDR1 and CDR2 are SGHRS and YFSETQ.

Ten or more counts support this clonotype. The J gene is TRBJ1-1, the V gene TRBV6-1; tentative D call: TRBD1 (5 bases). Per the germline V gene, CDR1 is MNHNS and CDR2 is SASEGT. V was pared by 8 bases and J by 3 bases, with 16 bases between. This CDR3 contains 14 residues. The CDR3 DNA reads as TGTGCCAGCTCCTCAGCCCCCAGGGACACTGAAGCTTTCTTT. Protein product: CASSSAPRDTEAFF.

V and J are TRBV10-3 and TRBJ2-7; either TRBD1 or TRBD2 may fit D (5 bases each). The CDR3 is 13 amino acids. From germline, CDR1 is ENHRY and CDR2 SYGVKD. The germline V and J ends were trimmed by 6 bases and 6 bases, with 15 bases remaining between them. The CDR3 nucleotides read TGTGCCATCAGGAGGGACGGGGATCGCGAGCAGTACTTC. Amino acid sequence: CAIRRDGDREQYF.

This chain uses TRBV11-1 with TRBJ1-2; D is uncertain. The CDR3 covers 18 residues. V lost 5 bases and J lost 2, with 24 bases in between. Germline CDR1 reads SGHAT; CDR2 reads FQDESV (reference sequence). The CDR3 DNA reads TGTGCCAGCAGCACGTACGCCAGTCCCTTCCCACCAAACTATGGCTACACCTTC. Translated, it gives CASSTYASPFPPNYGYTF. Using reference TRBV11-1 and TRBJ1-2 for the parts outside the CDR3, the full variable domain is EAEVAQSPRYKITEKSQAVAFWCDPISGHATLYWYRQILGQGPELLVQFQDESVVDDSQLPKDRFSAERLKGVDSTLKIQPAELGDSAMYLCASSTYASPFPPNYGYTFGSGTRLTVV.

The chain carries TRBV5-1 and TRBJ1-1; no reliable D call. The germline V gene encodes CDR1 SGHRS and CDR2 YFSETQ. The CDR3 is made up of 11 amino acids. Trimming shortened V by 4 bases and J by 3 bases, and 4 bases separated the two germline ends. The CDR3 sequence is CASSKDTEAFF. The CDR3 coding sequence is TGCGCCAGCAGCAAGGACACTGAAGCTTTCTTT.

This clonotype showed up just once. This rearrangement joins TRBV5-1 to TRBJ2-3; 12 bases are shared with TRBD2. Unmatched junction bases numbered 11, after V lost 2 bases and J lost 4 bases. There are 18 residues in the CDR3. CDR1 is SGHRS and CDR2 is YFSETQ in the germline V gene. The CDR3 DNA follows: TGCGCCAGCAGCTTACCCGACGACTCTAGCGGGAGGGCAGATACGCAGTATTTT. This codes for CASSLPDDSSGRADTQYF.

This clonotype occurred a few times. This chain links TRBV7-2 with TRBJ2-5; TRBD1 aligns across 8 bases. Germline assignment: CDR1 SGHTA and CDR2 FQGNSA. V dropped 1 base and J dropped 2; count of bases not matched to a gene: 6. CDR3 length: 16 residues. The CDR3 protein is CASSLGPGTGQETQYF. The CDR3 bases are TGTGCCAGCAGCTTAGGCCCCGGGACAGGTCAAGAGACCCAGTACTTC. The full variable domain, in which reference TRBV7-2 and TRBJ2-5 provide the parts outside the CDR3, is GAGVSQSPSNKVTEKGKDVELRCDPISGHTALYWYRQSLGQGLEFLIYFQGNSAPDKSGLPSDRFSAERTGGSVSTLTIQRTQQEDSAVYLCASSLGPGTGQETQYFGPGTRLLVL.

The rearrangement uses TRBV7-9 and TRBJ2-3; tentative D call: TRBD2 (5 bases). V lost 5 bases to trimming and J lost 6 bases, with 15 bases between them. The CDR3 consists of 14 residues. Looked up from germline, CDR1 is SEHNR and CDR2 is FQNEAQ (reference sequence). CDR3 nucleotides: TGTGCCAGCAGCCCAGAGGCTAGCTGGGATACGCAGTATTTT. Translation: CASSPEASWDTQYF.

This sequence joins TRBV7-9 and TRBJ1-4; D unresolved. This CDR3 has 16 amino acids. Trimming removed 5 bases from V and 4 bases from J, with 17 bases in between. Germline V lookup: CDR1 SEHNR, CDR2 FQNEAQ (reference sequence). The CDR3 DNA reads TGTGCCAGCAGCGGTTCCTCGAAAGGGCTTAATGAAAAACTGTTTTTT. Protein product: CASSGSSKGLNEKLFF. Variable domain in full (rest from reference TRBV7-9 and TRBJ1-4): DTGVSQNPRHKITKRGQNVTFRCDPISEHNRLYWYRQTLGQGPEFLTYFQNEAQLEKSRLLSDRFSAERPKGSFSTLEIQRTEQGDSAMYLCASSGSSKGLNEKLFFGSGTQLSVL.

This clonotype turned up a few times. The junction departs from germline at one end; a sequencing error may be responsible. This sequence joins TRBV7-7 and TRBJ2-2; TRBD1 matches 9 bases. This CDR3 region has 17 residues. The germline V gene has CDR1 SSHAT and CDR2 FNYEAQ (reference sequence). The CDR3 is CASSHTAGTGTTGELFF. DNA of the CDR3: TGTGCTAGCAGCCATACTGCCGGGACAGGGACCACCGGGGAGCTGTTTTTT.

This clonotype was counted a few times. The gene calls are TRBV9 and TRBJ2-2; the match to TRBD2 covers 7 bases. The germline CDR1 and CDR2 sequences are SGDLS and YYNGEE. Trimming cost V 1 base and J 2 bases; bases outside gene matches: 14. The CDR3 extends over 19 amino acids. This CDR3 is CASSVSFPSLATNTGELFF. The CDR3 DNA is TGTGCCAGCAGCGTATCCTTTCCCTCACTAGCGACAAACACCGGGGAGCTGTTTTTT.

This clonotype appeared a few times. The chain combines TRBV6-1 with TRBJ2-3; D unresolved. Trimming took off 7 bases at V and 3 bases at J, with 17 bases between the two ends. In germline, CDR1 is MNHNS, CDR2 SASEGT. The CDR3 totals 15 residues. The CDR3 region is CASNPTPIWTDTQYF. CDR3 nucleotide sequence: TGTGCCAGCAATCCGACCCCGATTTGGACAGATACGCAGTATTTT.

The table lists this clonotype with many counts. The chain links TRBV20-1 to TRBJ1-1; a weak D match, TRBD1 (5 bases). CDR1 is DFQATT and CDR2 is SNEGSKA in the germline V gene (reference sequence). The CDR3 contains 13 residues. The ends were cut back, 8 bases at V and 4 bases at J, with 17 bases in the middle. CDR3 loop: CSPKKRGGTEAFF. DNA for the CDR3: TGCAGTCCGAAGAAGAGGGGCGGCACTGAAGCTTTCTTT.

V and J are TRBV12-3 or TRBV12-4 and TRBJ2-5, with D maybe TRBD1 (5 bases). CDR3 length: 15 residues. V was clipped by 1 base and J by 4 bases, with 13 bases between them. The CDR3 DNA reads as TGTGCCAGCAGTTTAGTGGGGCGCGCCGGAGAGACCCAGTACTTC. This gives the protein CASSLVGRAGETQYF.

In its sample, this clonotype was seen many times. The chain recombines TRBV7-3 with TRBJ2-1; 11 bases agree with TRBD2. V shed 1 base, J shed 3 bases, and the junction held 8 bases outside the gene matches. There are 18 residues in the CDR3. CDR1 and CDR2 from the germline V gene are SGHTA and FQGTGA. The CDR3, as DNA: TGTGCCAGCAGCTTAATCGGACCGGGACTAGCGGACTACAATGAGCAGTTCTTC. Residues: CASSLIGPGLADYNEQFF. Combining the CDR3 with reference TRBV7-3 and TRBJ2-1 gives the whole variable domain GAGVSQTPSNKVTEKGKYVELRCDPISGHTALYWYRQSLGQGPEFLIYFQGTGAADDSGLPNDRFFAVRPEGSVSTLKIQRTERGDSAVYLCASSLIGPGLADYNEQFFGPGTRLTVL.

This clonotype was seen a handful of times. This sequence joins TRBV7-9 and TRBJ1-2; TRBD1 aligns across 10 bases. The V segment lost 4 bases and the J segment 4 bases; nucleotides outside the gene matches: 6. CDR3 length equals 15 residues. Germline V lookup: CDR1 SEHNR, CDR2 FQNEAQ (reference sequence). The CDR3 protein is CASSSGQGGPYGYTF. The CDR3 DNA sequence: TGTGCCAGCAGCTCCGGACAGGGGGGCCCCTATGGCTACACCTTC.

In this sample, this clonotype turned up a few times. The V call is TRBV5-1, the J call TRBJ1-5, with D perhaps matching TRBD1 (6 bases). V lost 3 bases and J 5 bases, leaving 9 bases between the germline ends. The CDR3 has 13 residues. Germline-derived CDR1 and CDR2 are SGHRS and YFSETQ. The CDR3 is CASSYRVDQPQHF. The CDR3 nucleotides are TGCGCCAGCAGCTACAGGGTTGATCAGCCCCAGCATTTT. Filled out from reference TRBV5-1 and TRBJ1-5, the complete variable domain reads KAGVTQTPRYLIKTRGQQVTLSCSPISGHRSVSWYQQTPGQGLQFLFEYFSETQRNKGNFPGRFSGRQFSNSRSEMNVSTLELGDSALYLCASSYRVDQPQHFGDGTRLSIL.

This clonotype was observed a handful of times. The chain combines TRBV6-5 with TRBJ2-3, with D possibly TRBD2 on 6 matching bases. V was trimmed by 0 bases and J by 3 bases, leaving 13 bases between them. The CDR3 consists of 16 residues. Germline lookup yields CDR1 MNHEY and CDR2 SVGAGI. The CDR3 DNA reads as TGTGCCAGCAGTTACTCGGAACCACGGGGGACAGATACGCAGTATTTT. Protein sequence: CASSYSEPRGTDTQYF.

This clonotype was picked up a small number of times. The V call is TRBV7-2, the J call TRBJ2-2; 8 nucleotides agree with TRBD2. The V segment lost 1 base and the J segment 4 bases; nucleotides outside the gene matches: 2. The CDR3 is made up of 15 amino acids. Germline assignment: CDR1 SGHTA and CDR2 FQGNSA. The CDR3 DNA follows: TGTGCCAGCAGCTTAGACGGGAGGGGCACCGGGGAGCTGTTTTTT. Translating it yields CASSLDGRGTGELFF.

The chain carries TRBV20-1 and TRBJ2-5, with TRBD2 as a possible D gene (6 bases). V dropped 8 bases and J dropped 5 bases, with 12 bases sitting between them. Germline loops: CDR1 DFQATT, CDR2 SNEGSKA (reference sequence). This CDR3 contains 11 residues. CDR3 bases: TGCAGTCCCTGGGGGGTGGAGACCCAGTACTTC. Amino acids: CSPWGVETQYF.

This clonotype occurred a few times. This chain connects TRBV29-1 to TRBJ2-3; D perhaps matches TRBD1 (6 bases). Germline CDR1 is SQVTM and CDR2 is ANQGSEA. V lost 7 bases and J 2 bases, leaving 13 bases between the germline ends. This CDR3 has 13 amino acids. The CDR3, as DNA: TGCAGCGGGTCAGGGGTCCTCACAGATACGCAGTATTTT. Residues: CSGSGVLTDTQYF.

The J gene is TRBJ1-1, the V gene TRBV29-1, with 8 bases lining up with TRBD1. Germline V CDR1 and CDR2: SQVTM, ANQGSEA. The CDR3 is 14 amino acids. Unmatched junction bases numbered 9, after V lost 3 bases and J lost 6 bases. CDR3 nucleotides: TGCAGCGTTGAGTTTGCAGGGGGCTTCGCTGAAGCTTTCTTT. Translation gives CSVEFAGGFAEAFF.

This chain links TRBV7-9 with TRBJ2-7; 7 positions match TRBD1. With 5 bases clipped from V and 7 bases from J, the junction kept 11 bases outside the gene matches. In germline, CDR1 is SEHNR, CDR2 FQNEAQ (reference sequence). This CDR3 spans 14 amino acids. CDR3 sequence reads: CASSRRQGSREQYV. CDR3 nucleotides: TGTGCCAGCAGCCGTCGACAGGGCTCTCGGGAGCAGTACGTC.

The chain is built from TRBV7-2 and TRBJ2-5; D unclear. Germline-derived CDR1 and CDR2 are SGHTA and FQGNSA. The CDR3 totals 14 residues. V was trimmed by 6 bases and J by 5 bases, leaving 16 bases between them. The CDR3 coding sequence is TGTGCCAGCAGTCGCACGTCCATTGTTGAGACCCAGTACTTC. Translating it yields CASSRTSIVETQYF.